This T cell receptor beta chain was identified during a study of shared clonotypes between healthy human individuals. Study at large: Three CD4 naive, three CD4 memory, two CD8 naive and one CD8 memory plate were used per donor. The study, taken as a whole, reports: Non-shared clonotypes had lower generation probabilities than clonotypes shared by all four sorted-subset donors. Blood alone was sampled, and tissue repertoires likely differ. Represented genetic and exposure-history diversity was restricted by having few donors.

Produced via immunoSEQ multiplex PCR; TCRdb's table is partial and in-frame only. The sample contains 500,000 or so clones, approximately 95% of which appear only once. The table lists this clone with a few counts. The antigen remains undetermined. V was cut by 6 bases and J by 8 bases, with 7 bases left in between. Per germline, CDR1 MNHNY and CDR2 SVGAGI (reference sequence). The CDR3 sequence is 10 residues long. The sequenced sample was naive CD4+ T cells sorted from blood. Subset meaning: CD45RA+ positively selected. The chain recombines TRBV6-6 with TRBJ1-2, with D hard to call. The source of this sequence is a woman under 40 in good health. In nucleotides, the CDR3 is TGTGCCAGCAGCCGAACCGGCTACACCTTC. This codes for CASSRTGYTF.